The 24 T cell receptor beta chains below all came from one sample that was sequenced in a study of early T cells in non-severe SARS-CoV-2 infection. Using its own MiXCR run on the 5' RACE reads, TCRdb lists one record per CDR3 protein. The sample shows 29,000 or so distinct CDR3 sequences, less than 10% of them seen only once. Sequenced material: whole blood. These receptors all stem from an adult who was a healthcare worker with PCR-confirmed SARS-CoV-2 infection or an uninfected control (not recorded which).

This clonotype showed up just a few times. The CDR3 loop is CASSGTNQETQYF. CDR3 DNA sequence: TGTGCCAGCAGCGGGACTAACCAAGAGACCCAGTACTTC. J is TRBJ2-5 and V is TRBV2, with 7 positions matching TRBD2. Unmatched junction bases numbered 1, after V lost 6 bases and J lost 0 bases. This CDR3 region has 13 residues. Germline V lookup: CDR1 SNHLY, CDR2 FYNNEI. Based on the CDR3 plus reference TRBV2 and TRBJ2-5, the full variable domain is EPEVTQTPSHQVTQMGQEVILRCVPISNHLYFYWYRQILGQKVEFLVSFYNNEISEKSEIFDDQFSVERPDGSNFTLKIRSTKLEDSAMYFCASSGTNQETQYFGPGTRLLVL.

At least ten counts were recorded for this clonotype. The V call is TRBV24-1, the J call TRBJ2-1, with D perhaps matching TRBD1 (6 bases). Per germline, CDR1 KGHDR and CDR2 SFDVKD. V was cut by 1 base and J by 4 bases, with 7 bases left in between. The CDR3 extends over 14 amino acids. Here the CDR3 DNA reads TGTGCCACCAGTGATTTCAGGGGTTACAATGAGCAGTTCTTC. The encoded protein is CATSDFRGYNEQFF.

The sample holds many counts of this clonotype. The chain couples TRBV7-6 to TRBJ2-1, with 7 bases matching TRBD2. Trimming took 0 bases from V and 2 from J; bases not matched to a gene: 1. This CDR3 comprises 15 residues. Per the germline V gene, CDR1 is SGHVS and CDR2 is FNYEAQ. The CDR3 is CASSLAGTTYNEQFF. As DNA, the CDR3 is TGTGCCAGCAGCTTAGCCGGGACTACCTACAATGAGCAGTTCTTC.

This clonotype has ten or more counts. V usage is TRBV7-2 and J usage is TRBJ1-6; TRBD1 matches 7 bases. There are 13 residues in the CDR3. J gave up 10 bases and V 3 bases, and 3 bases lay outside the gene matches. Germline CDR1 and CDR2: SGHTA and FQGNSA. The CDR3 region is CASSFDRDSPLHF. The CDR3 DNA is TGTGCCAGCAGCTTTGACAGGGACTCACCCCTCCACTTT.

The rearrangement links TRBV20-1 to TRBJ2-3; no clear D gene. V lost 2 bases to trimming and J lost 1 base, with 13 bases between them. Germline V lookup: CDR1 DFQATT, CDR2 SNEGSKA (reference sequence). This CDR3 is built from 15 residues. This chain's CDR3 is CSARPPLQGTDTQYF. The CDR3 DNA reads as TGCAGTGCTAGACCCCCCTTGCAGGGCACAGATACGCAGTATTTT.

This clonotype was seen many times. The chain links TRBV2 to TRBJ2-7; tentatively, D is TRBD1 (6 bases). The V end lost 7 bases, the J end lost 2 bases, and 9 bases lay between the germline ends. Germline CDR1 SNHLY, CDR2 FYNNEI. CDR3 length: 12 amino acids. The CDR3 region has the DNA TGTGCCAGCACGGACAGTACCTACGAGCAGTACTTC. It codes for CASTDSTYEQYF. Full variable domain (remainder filled in from reference TRBV2 and TRBJ2-7): EPEVTQTPSHQVTQMGQEVILRCVPISNHLYFYWYRQILGQKVEFLVSFYNNEISEKSEIFDDQFSVERPDGSNFTLKIRSTKLEDSAMYFCASTDSTYEQYFGPGTRLTVT.

This clonotype was seen more than once but under ten times. The chain uses TRBV7-9 and TRBJ1-1; 7 bases align to TRBD1. The CDR3 covers 14 residues. V lost 4 bases, J lost 4 bases, and 6 bases stayed unmatched. Germline V gene sequence: CDR1 SEHNR, CDR2 FQNEAQ (reference sequence). The CDR3: CASSSHRGFTEAFF. The CDR3 DNA is TGTGCCAGCAGCTCGCACAGGGGTTTCACTGAAGCTTTCTTT.

This clonotype was recorded at least ten times. This chain joins TRBV6-4 and TRBJ2-1; 7 bases agree with TRBD2. V was pared by 6 bases and J by 0 bases, with 5 bases of the junction left unmatched. This CDR3 is built from 15 residues. The germline V gene encodes CDR1 MRHNA and CDR2 SNTAGT. The CDR3 DNA reads TGTGCCAGCAGCAAGCGGGGAAGCTCCTACAATGAGCAGTTCTTC. This encodes CASSKRGSSYNEQFF.

This clonotype was seen many times. The V call is TRBV30, the J call TRBJ1-3; weak D call: TRBD1 (6 bases). Trimming pared 1 base from V and 4 bases from J, leaving 23 bases between. Per the germline V gene, CDR1 is GTSNPN and CDR2 is SVGIG (reference sequence). This CDR3 is 18 amino acids long. The CDR3 spells CAWSDTGSRSILGNTIYF. Here the CDR3 DNA reads TGTGCCTGGAGTGACACAGGGTCTAGGTCCATTCTGGGAAACACCATATATTTT.

This clonotype showed up many times. This rearrangement joins TRBV6-5 to TRBJ2-5; TRBD1 aligns across 8 bases. Per germline, CDR1 MNHEY and CDR2 SVGAGI. The trim removed 6 bases at V and 1 base at J, leaving 7 bases unmatched. This CDR3 has 15 amino acids. CDR3 region: CASSGGQVIQETQYF. The CDR3 DNA is TGTGCCAGCAGCGGGGGACAGGTGATCCAAGAGACCCAGTACTTC.

The chain has TRBV6-2 or TRBV6-3 and TRBJ1-1; D call uncertain. Trimming took 0 bases from V and 1 from J, leaving 12 bases between them. The length of the CDR3 is 16 residues. In germline, CDR1 is MNHEY, CDR2 SVGEGT. Written as DNA, the CDR3 is TGTGCCAGCAGTTACTCGAGAAACAGCGGGAACACTGAAGCTTTCTTT. Its protein product is CASSYSRNSGNTEAFF.

This clonotype was detected ten times or more. The chain uses TRBV5-4 and TRBJ2-7, with TRBD1 matching 11 bases. V shed 2 bases and J 6 bases; nucleotides not matched to a gene: 4. Germline values: CDR1 SGHNT, CDR2 YYREEE (reference sequence). The CDR3 has 14 amino acids. CDR3 amino acids: CASSLSGTGGEQYF. CDR3 nucleotide sequence: TGTGCCAGCAGCTTATCCGGGACAGGGGGCGAGCAGTACTTC. Supplemented by reference TRBV5-4 and TRBJ2-7, the full variable domain reads ETGVTQSPTHLIKTRGQQVTLRCSSQSGHNTVSWYQQALGQGPQFIFQYYREEENGRGNFPPRFSGLQFPNYSSELNVNALELDDSALYLCASSLSGTGGEQYFGPGTRLTVT.

This clonotype has more than one count but fewer than ten. The chain recombines TRBV9 with TRBJ2-2; 7 positions agree with TRBD1. The CDR3 has 15 residues. V dropped 2 bases and J dropped 0; count of bases not matched to a gene: 1. Germline lookup yields CDR1 SGDLS and CDR2 YYNGEE. The CDR3 here is CASSVGQTNTGELFF. CDR3 in DNA: TGTGCCAGCAGCGTGGGACAGACGAACACCGGGGAGCTGTTTTTT.

CDR3 protein: CASSFDTGETQYF. The DNA for the CDR3 is TGTGCCAGCAGTTTCGATACAGGGGAGACCCAGTACTTC. The chain carries TRBV12-3 or TRBV12-4 and TRBJ2-5, with D possibly being TRBD1 (6 bases). CDR3 length: 13 residues. V gave up 3 bases and J gave up 5 bases, with 10 bases separating them.

This clonotype was seen a handful of times. The chain recombines TRBV6-2 or TRBV6-3 with TRBJ1-5; 10 bases agree with TRBD1. The CDR3 has 16 amino acids. Trimming took 0 bases from V and 3 from J; bases not matched to a gene: 2. The germline V gene encodes CDR1 MNHEY and CDR2 SVGEGT. CDR3 coding DNA: TGTGCCAGCAGTTACTCGACAGGGGGCGTCAATCAGCCCCAGCATTTT. It encodes CASSYSTGGVNQPQHF.

This clonotype has only one observation. The genes are TRBV7-2 and TRBJ2-5; 11 bases align to TRBD2. CDR1 and CDR2 (germline): SGHTA, FQGNSA. This CDR3 spans 15 amino acids. The V gene end was trimmed by 3 bases and the J gene end by 2 bases; junction bases not matched to a gene: 2. Here the CDR3 DNA reads TGTGCCAGCAGCTTTAGCGGGGGGGCTCAAGAGACCCAGTACTTC. Translated: CASSFSGGAQETQYF.

In this sample, this clonotype turned up a few times. The V call is TRBV18, the J call TRBJ1-2, with a tentative D call TRBD1 (6 bases). The CDR3 covers 12 residues. Germline V CDR1 and CDR2: KGHSH, LQKENI. V gave up 2 bases and J gave up 6 bases, with 7 bases separating them. The CDR3: CASSPRGDGYTF. CDR3 sequence (DNA): TGTGCCAGCTCACCAAGGGGGGATGGCTACACCTTC.

The sample holds many counts of this clonotype. This rearrangement joins TRBV20-1 to TRBJ1-1; D ambiguous. This CDR3 spans 11 amino acids. Between the trimmed V and J ends, which lost 3 bases and 6 bases, there was a span of 8 bases. Germline V lookup: CDR1 DFQATT, CDR2 SNEGSKA (reference sequence). DNA of the CDR3: TGCAGTGCTAGCCTCTACCCTGAAGCTTTCTTT. It specifies CSASLYPEAFF.

A few counts support this clonotype. V gene TRBV10-3 combines with J gene TRBJ2-5, with 9 bases lining up with TRBD1. The CDR3 totals 15 residues. Unmatched junction bases numbered 6, after V lost 2 bases and J lost 5 bases. Germline loops: CDR1 ENHRY, CDR2 SYGVKD. This CDR3 reads CAISELIGQGETQYF. The CDR3 coding sequence is TGTGCCATCAGTGAGCTTATCGGACAGGGGGAGACCCAGTACTTC.

This chain links TRBV10-1 with TRBJ2-2; D may correspond to TRBD1 or TRBD2 (5 bases each). CDR1 is WNHNN and CDR2 is SYGVQD in the germline V gene (reference sequence). This CDR3 region has 13 residues. Trimming left V 6 bases short and J 6 bases short, with 11 bases between. The CDR3: CASSPGTAGELFF. DNA of the CDR3: TGCGCCAGCAGCCCGGGGACCGCCGGGGAGCTGTTTTTT.

The sample holds many counts of this clonotype. The chain couples TRBV7-6 to TRBJ1-1; weak D call: TRBD1 (5 bases). Deletions cut 0 bases from V and 0 bases from J, with 5 bases between. Germline V CDR1 and CDR2: SGHVS, FNYEAQ. The CDR3 is 14 amino acids. The CDR3 coding sequence is TGTGCCAGCAGCTTAGCACAGGTGAACACTGAAGCTTTCTTT. Translating it yields CASSLAQVNTEAFF.

This clonotype was counted between two and nine times. The chain recombines TRBV20-1 with TRBJ2-4; D unclear. The germline V gene encodes CDR1 DFQATT and CDR2 SNEGSKA (reference sequence). Trimming took 3 bases from V and 2 from J, leaving 8 bases between them. The CDR3 has 13 amino acids. Written as DNA, the CDR3 is TGCAGTGCTAGTAGTGGTTCCAAAAACATTCAGTACTTC. Translated, it gives CSASSGSKNIQYF.

This clonotype has only a few counts. CDR3 protein: CASSPSRGRSYEQYF. CDR3 sequence (DNA): TGTGCCAGCTCACCATCCAGGGGGCGTTCCTACGAGCAGTACTTC. This chain connects TRBV18 to TRBJ2-7; 8 nucleotides line up with TRBD1. The CDR3 length is 15 residues. The ends lost 2 bases at V and 1 base at J; junction bases unmatched: 4. Looked up from germline, CDR1 is KGHSH and CDR2 is LQKENI.

The J gene is TRBJ1-4, the V gene TRBV6-5, with D perhaps TRBD1 (5 bases). Germline assignment: CDR1 MNHEY and CDR2 SVGAGI. This CDR3 contains 11 residues. Trimming pared 8 bases from V and 8 bases from J, leaving 9 bases between. CDR3 coding DNA: TGTGCCAGCTCAAGGGACGAAAAACTGTTTTTT. This codes for CASSRDEKLFF.